The 5 T cell receptor beta chains in this list originate from one sample, sequenced in a study of blood T cell repertoires in COVID-19. Libraries were prepared by immunoSEQ multiplex PCR; TCRdb keeps only in-frame clonotypes and omits some of them. The sample holds 300,000 to 400,000 clones, 70% to 90% seen once. Sequenced material: peripheral blood. The origin of the receptors is a human donor in a cohort sampled during active COVID-19.

The chain couples TRBV23-1 to TRBJ2-7, with 7 bases aligning to TRBD1. TRBV23-1 carries the ORF label, with uncertain function. This CDR3 region has 16 residues. V shed 5 bases, J shed 3 bases, and the junction held 13 bases outside the gene matches. The chain's CDR3 is CASSRWGQGENYEQYF. CDR3 nucleotides: TGCGCCAGCAGTAGGTGGGGCCAGGGGGAGAACTACGAGCAGTACTTC.

This chain connects TRBV5-1 to TRBJ2-1; D remains unclear. Germline CDR1 is SGHRS and CDR2 is YFSETQ. Trimming took off 0 bases at V and 1 base at J, with 8 bases between the two ends. The CDR3 sequence is 15 residues long. The CDR3 sequence is CASSLAVVSYNEQFF. The DNA for the CDR3 is TGCGCCAGCAGCTTGGCGGTGGTATCCTACAATGAGCAGTTCTTC. The full variable domain, completed using reference TRBV5-1 and TRBJ2-1, is KAGVTQTPRYLIKTRGQQVTLSCSPISGHRSVSWYQQTPGQGLQFLFEYFSETQRNKGNFPGRFSGRQFSNSRSEMNVSTLELGDSALYLCASSLAVVSYNEQFFGPGTRLTVL.

This clone was recorded once. The chain recombines TRBV3-1 (or the pseudogene TRBV3-2) with TRBJ2-5, with TRBD1 as a possible D gene (6 bases). This CDR3 region has 16 residues. Germline CDR1 reads LGHDT; CDR2 reads YNNKEL (reference sequence). Trimming took 0 bases from V and 2 from J, leaving 13 bases between them. Here the CDR3 reads CASSQDPGELQETQYF. In nucleotides, the CDR3 is TGTGCCAGCAGCCAAGATCCAGGGGAGTTGCAAGAGACCCAGTACTTC.

The genes are TRBV12-3 or TRBV12-4 and TRBJ2-7; D remains unclear. V lost 6 bases, J lost 5 bases, and 8 bases lay in between. The CDR3 totals 11 residues. The CDR3 is CASSPGDEQYF. The DNA of the CDR3 is TGTGCCAGCAGCCCAGGTGACGAGCAGTACTTC.

V gene TRBV5-1 combines with J gene TRBJ1-2; possibly TRBD1 for D (5 bases). Germline CDR1 and CDR2: SGHRS and YFSETQ. The CDR3 is 15 residues long. Trimming cost V 3 bases and J 7 bases, with 19 bases left between them. The CDR3 DNA reads as TGCGCCAGCAGCTCTACCACAGGTCTGGCTAGTGGCTACACCTTC. It yields the protein CASSSTTGLASGYTF.